This TCR beta chain was profiled in a study of blood T cells in healthy people across ages. Then a second PCR, running roughly 7 to 11 cycles, was carried out with a sample-barcoded 5' primer and a J-beta primer mix. One entry per CDR3 protein results from TCRdb running MiXCR on the 5' RACE reads. The sample carries some 1.1 million distinct CDR3 sequences, roughly two fifths recorded once. The V gene's germline CDR1 is SEHNR and CDR2 FQNEAQ (reference sequence). This CDR3 spans 15 amino acids. V was clipped by 5 bases and J by 2 bases, with 13 bases between them. The sequence was collected from a man aged 18 to 30 in good health. Sequenced sample: blood. The rearrangement uses TRBV7-9 and TRBJ1-5; D is unclear. CDR3 bases: TGTGCCAGCAGCCCCGGCTGGGGAGGCAATCAGCCCCAGCATTTT. It is translated as CASSPGWGGNQPQHF.